This TCR beta chain was obtained from a study of blood T cell repertoires in COVID-19. Study in general: Nucleic acid was either cDNA or gDNA, and it came from T cells, B-cell-depleted T cells, or PBMCs.

As processed by the authors: The authors estimated nucleated cell counts from reference gene primer amplification. TCRdb keeps only in-frame clones here, not all; method: immunoSEQ multiplex PCR. V and J calls and clone size follow that table, whereas D and trimming were derived from the DNA. The sample yields under 150,000 clones, around 80% seen once. Germline V gives CDR1 SGHRS, CDR2 YFSETQ. The ends lost 1 base at V and 2 bases at J; junction bases unmatched: 4. The CDR3 covers 15 residues. The TCR comes from a man aged 55 to 70 with acute or convalescent COVID-19. Sequencing input: peripheral blood. This chain uses TRBV5-1 with TRBJ2-3; 7 nucleotides line up with TRBD1. This chain's CDR3 is CASSLLGQFTDTQYF. CDR3 DNA sequence: TGCGCCAGCAGCTTGCTGGGACAGTTCACAGATACGCAGTATTTT.